This TCR beta chain was captured by sequencing in a study of Graves' ophthalmopathy and Graves' hyperthyroidism. Study-wide points: Clonotypes were expanded in thyroid at above 0.001 frequency, and most also appeared in blood.

Researchers turned away patients with other autoimmune diseases, uncontrolled infections, pregnancy or lactation. RNA transcripts were the template, and TCR beta CDR3 regions were amplified from them. HTBI primers primed a first-round RT-PCR, and a second-round multiplex PCR followed. TCRdb ran MiXCR on the multiplex PCR reads and lists one entry per CDR3 protein. The sample yields about 380,000 distinct CDR3 sequences, just over 15% seen once. In this sample, this clonotype turned up a few times. Antigen unknown. Per germline, CDR1 MNHEY and CDR2 SMNVEV (reference sequence). V dropped 6 bases and J dropped 8 bases, with 29 bases sitting between them. The CDR3 length is 18 residues.

Sequencing was performed on peripheral blood. The J gene is TRBJ1-5, the V gene TRBV27; D is possibly TRBD1 (6 bases). The sequence was collected from a woman between 18 and 29 years old with stable Graves' hyperthyroidism. In DNA, the CDR3 is TGTGCCAGCAGCCGGAACAGACCAGGGGTGGGGTGGGAAGAGCCCCAGCATTTT. This codes for CASSRNRPGVGWEEPQHF.